One sample yielded the 13 T cell receptor beta chains listed below, sequenced in a study of vaccination effects on CD4 cells after COVID-19. Having been cultured for under twelve days, the cells underwent CD4+ T cell isolation. The participants, recipients of two vaccine doses, got either BNT162b2 or mRNA-1273. These TCRs are of unknown antigen specificity. The protocol was immunoSEQ multiplex PCR, while the TCRdb copy is restricted to in-frame clones and leaves out a portion. The repertoire holds about 40,000 clones, with about 63% as singletons. Specimen: CD4+ T cells from PBMCs cultured without peptide, collected after COVID-19 vaccination. These receptors came from a human donor who received a COVID-19 vaccine.

This chain links TRBV7-9 with TRBJ2-4; possibly TRBD2 for D (6 bases). The V end was cut by 2 bases, the J end by 6 bases, with 8 bases between. The CDR3 totals 13 residues. Looked up from germline, CDR1 is SEHNR and CDR2 is FQNEAQ (reference sequence). CDR3 nucleotide sequence: TGTGCCAGCAGCTTACTGGGGGGAAACATTCAGTACTTC. Amino acids: CASSLLGGNIQYF.

The rearrangement uses TRBV27 and TRBJ2-2; the D gene is possibly TRBD2 (6 bases). The CDR3 covers 21 residues. The germline V gene encodes CDR1 MNHEY and CDR2 SMNVEV (reference sequence). V shed 6 bases and J shed 2 bases, with 31 bases lying between them. The CDR3 DNA is TGTGCCAGCAGCTCCCTACCCACAACGACTTACCGGGGACTCAACACCGGGGAGCTGTTTTTT. Amino acid sequence: CASSSLPTTTYRGLNTGELFF.

This chain's CDR3 is CASSQPMGGRIHEQFF. The CDR3 DNA follows: TGTGCCAGCAGCCAACCCATGGGGGGGCGCATTCATGAGCAGTTCTTC. V is TRBV3-1 (or the pseudogene TRBV3-2) and J is TRBJ2-1; tentative D call: TRBD2 (7 bases). CDR3 size: 16 residues. Germline loops: CDR1 LGHDT, CDR2 YNNKEL (reference sequence). V shed 2 bases and J shed 8 bases, with 19 bases lying between them.

The chain joins TRBV27 to TRBJ1-3; D unclear. CDR3 length: 18 residues. V was pared by 4 bases and J by 0 bases, with 19 bases between. Germline values: CDR1 MNHEY, CDR2 SMNVEV (reference sequence). CDR3 sequence (DNA): TGTGCCAGCAGTTCAGTAAGGACGGACCCCCTCTCTGGAAACACCATATATTTT. It specifies CASSSVRTDPLSGNTIYF.

V gene TRBV11-2 combines with J gene TRBJ2-5, with a tentative D call TRBD2 (5 bases). The CDR3 has 13 amino acids. V was pared by 8 bases and J by 1 base, with 11 bases between. The V gene's germline CDR1 is SGHAT and CDR2 FQNNGV. For the CDR3, the DNA is TGTGCCAGCCGGACTGGCTCCCAAGAGACCCAGTACTTC. Protein sequence: CASRTGSQETQYF.

The rearrangement joins TRBV6-5 to TRBJ2-7; 7 bases match TRBD2. Germline CDR1 is MNHEY and CDR2 is SVGAGI. The CDR3 runs to 16 residues. Germline trimming cut 0 bases from V and 5 bases from J; bases unmatched to any gene: 10. The CDR3 DNA reads TGTGCCAGCAGTTACTCGATTCCAGGGAGGGGAAACGAGCAGTACTTC. Translating gives CASSYSIPGRGNEQYF.

This clone occurred a few times. The rearrangement joins TRBV5-1 to TRBJ2-2; D may correspond to TRBD1 or TRBD2 (5 bases each). This CDR3 is 14 amino acids long. The germline V gene encodes CDR1 SGHRS and CDR2 YFSETQ. The V end was cut by 3 bases, the J end by 7 bases, with 13 bases between. CDR3 amino acids: CASSSGAKGGELFF. The CDR3 bases are TGCGCCAGCAGCTCCGGGGCCAAGGGCGGGGAGCTGTTTTTT.

This clone has a single count. Other DNA sequences in this specimen translate into the identical CDR3. The chain couples TRBV5-1 to TRBJ2-3, with unresolved D. This CDR3 comprises 11 residues. V was shortened by 3 bases and J by 3 bases, with 2 bases between the two germline ends. Germline CDR1 SGHRS, CDR2 YFSETQ. Written as DNA, the CDR3 is TGCGCCAGCAGCTCAACAGATACGCAGTATTTT. It yields the protein CASSSTDTQYF.

The rearrangement uses TRBV19 and TRBJ2-3; possibly TRBD1 for D (5 bases). Deletions cut 7 bases from V and 4 bases from J, with 9 bases between. This CDR3 has 12 amino acids. Per germline, CDR1 LNHDA and CDR2 SQIVND (reference sequence). The CDR3 region is CASISRADTQYF. The DNA of the CDR3 is TGTGCCAGTATCTCCAGGGCAGATACGCAGTATTTT.

This clone showed up just once. This CDR3 is CASTGGSGAETQYF. The CDR3 nucleotides are TGTGCCAGCACTGGGGGTAGCGGGGCGGAGACCCAGTACTTC. This chain uses TRBV2 with TRBJ2-5; 8 bases are a match to TRBD2. From germline, CDR1 is SNHLY and CDR2 FYNNEI. The CDR3 length is 14 residues. J was trimmed by 5 bases and V by 7 bases; bases with no gene match: 9.

This clone was seen a few times. Sequence at one end of the junction differs from germline and may be a read error. The chain combines TRBV29-1 with TRBJ2-1, with D possibly called TRBD1 or TRBD2 (5 bases each). Germline V gives CDR1 SQVTM, CDR2 ANQGSEA. The CDR3 is 11 amino acids. This CDR3 is CSVERGGRGVF. DNA of the CDR3: TGCAGCGTTGAAAGGGGCGGACGGGGAGTCTTC.

This rearrangement joins TRBV11-2 to TRBJ1-1; D not resolved. The CDR3 runs to 13 residues. V was trimmed by 0 bases and J by 8 bases, leaving 10 bases between them. CDR1 is SGHAT, CDR2 FQNNGV, per germline. Written as DNA, the CDR3 is TGTGCCAGCAGCTTAGAAGCGGAGATGGAAGCTTTCTTT. Protein product: CASSLEAEMEAFF.

V is TRBV4-1 and J is TRBJ2-3; D possibly corresponds to TRBD1 (5 bases). There are 17 residues in the CDR3. Germline CDR1 reads MGHRA; CDR2 reads YSYEKL. V lost 3 bases to trimming and J lost 7 bases, with 23 bases between them. DNA of the CDR3: TGCGCCAGCAGCCAGCTGACAGTCCTGATGAGAAAAAATACGCAGTATTTT. It is translated as CASSQLTVLMRKNTQYF.